The 29 T cell receptor beta chains listed next were all sequenced from one sample in a study of cytotoxic CD8 clonotypes in ibrutinib-treated CLL (dated by TCRdb to the early 2020s). The sample's time point, from its label and the paper: 12 to 13 months on ibrutinib. The library was obtained by the immunoSEQ multiplex PCR assay. The source is immuneACCESS, and TCRdb retained only in-frame sequences with V and J called. Part of the clones is not carried over; for the studies checked, unresolved V genes explain less than half of this, and the remainder is unexplained. The sample yields around 150,000 clones; roughly 80% were counted once. Jointly, the top ten make up roughly 2% of the sample. Material: PBMCs, obtained after 12 months of ibrutinib treatment. Every receptor here comes from a human donor with chronic lymphocytic leukemia.

The V and J genes are TRBV30 and TRBJ2-7; maybe TRBD1 (6 bases). V was pared by 3 bases and J by 0 bases, with 12 bases between. The CDR3 has 14 residues. The germline V gene encodes CDR1 GTSNPN and CDR2 SVGIG (reference sequence). Here the CDR3 reads CAWRGTISSYEQYF. The CDR3, as DNA: TGTGCCTGGAGGGGGACAATAAGCTCCTACGAGCAGTACTTC. The whole variable domain, remainder taken from reference TRBV30 and TRBJ2-7, is SQTIHQWPATLVQPVGSPLSLECTVEGTSNPNLYWYRQAAGRGLQLLFYSVGIGQISSEVPQNLSASRPQDRQFILSSKKLLLSDSGFYLCAWRGTISSYEQYFGPGTRLTVT.

This clone has more than one count but fewer than ten. This chain connects TRBV19 to TRBJ2-7; the D call may be TRBD1 or TRBD2 (5 bases each). V lost 6 bases, J lost 0 bases, and 15 bases lay in between. Germline V lookup: CDR1 LNHDA, CDR2 SQIVND (reference sequence). The CDR3 runs 15 residues. This chain's CDR3 is CASSLGPQSSYEQYF. The CDR3 DNA reads TGTGCCAGTAGCCTGGGACCGCAGAGCTCCTACGAGCAGTACTTC. Using reference TRBV19 and TRBJ2-7 for the parts outside the CDR3, the full variable domain is DGGITQSPKYLFRKEGQNVTLSCEQNLNHDAMYWYRQDPGQGLRLIYYSQIVNDFQKGDIAEGYSVSREKKESFPLTVTSAQKNPTAFYLCASSLGPQSSYEQYFGPGTRLTVT.

The CDR3 bases are TGTGCCAGTAGTATTGGCGGGAACTCCTACGAGCAGTACTTC. Amino acid sequence: CASSIGGNSYEQYF. The chain carries TRBV19 and TRBJ2-7, with D maybe TRBD2 (6 bases). Germline loops: CDR1 LNHDA, CDR2 SQIVND (reference sequence). The CDR3 extends over 14 amino acids. With 3 bases removed from V and 0 bases from J, the gap between germline ends came to 9 bases.

The chain employs TRBV5-4 and TRBJ2-5; D possibly matches TRBD1 or TRBD2 (5 bases each). CDR1 is SGHNT, CDR2 YYREEE, per germline (reference sequence). V dropped 3 bases and J dropped 2 bases, with 14 bases sitting between them. The CDR3 consists of 15 residues. CDR3 sequence: CASSSAGRLQETQYF. The CDR3 nucleotides read TGTGCCAGCAGCTCTGCAGGGAGATTGCAAGAGACCCAGTACTTC.

In nucleotides, the CDR3 is TGTGCCAGCAGCAAAATGACTAGCGGGACATACCCGTCTATCCCGAACACCGGGGAGCTGTTTTTT. Protein sequence: CASSKMTSGTYPSIPNTGELFF. This chain uses TRBV21-1 with TRBJ2-2; the tabulated D call, TRBD2, remains unverified against the DNA. TRBV21-1 is a recognized pseudogene. The CDR3 is 22 amino acids.

The chain recombines TRBV7-2 with TRBJ1-1, with D tentatively TRBD1 (6 bases). This CDR3 is 14 amino acids long. Germline V gives CDR1 SGHTA, CDR2 FQGNSA. Trimming removed 5 bases at V and 3 bases at J, with 13 bases between. The CDR3 nucleotides read TGTGCCAGCAGCCCTGGACAGCGGGACACTGAAGCTTTCTTT. This gives the protein CASSPGQRDTEAFF.

The table lists this clone with many counts. The J gene is TRBJ1-5, the V gene TRBV30; the match to TRBD1 covers 10 bases. The length of the CDR3 is 15 residues. Germline V gene data show CDR1 as GTSNPN and CDR2 as SVGIG (reference sequence). V lost 3 bases to trimming and J lost 6 bases; unmatched junction nucleotides: 8. The CDR3 reads CAWSTGTGASQPQHF. In DNA form, the CDR3 reads TGTGCCTGGAGCACCGGGACAGGGGCCTCTCAGCCCCAGCATTTT.

This clone rates as medium-sized. J is TRBJ1-2 and V is TRBV15, with TRBD1 identical over 8 bases. V trimming: 3 bases; J trimming: 7 bases; junction bases outside the gene matches: 4. The germline V gene encodes CDR1 LNHNV and CDR2 YYDKDF (reference sequence). This CDR3 is built from 13 residues. CDR3 sequence reads: CATSSRTGSGYTF. In nucleotides, the CDR3 is TGTGCCACCAGCAGTCGGACAGGGTCTGGCTACACCTTC. Full variable domain (rest looked up from reference TRBV15 and TRBJ1-2): DAMVIQNPRYQVTQFGKPVTLSCSQTLNHNVMYWYQQKSSQAPKLLFHYYDKDFNNEADTPDNFQSRRPNTSFCFLDIRSPGLGDTAMYLCATSSRTGSGYTFGSGTRLTVV.

The J gene is TRBJ2-7, the V gene TRBV27; 8 nucleotides line up with TRBD1. The CDR3 loop spans 19 amino acids. CDR1 is MNHEY, CDR2 SMNVEV, per germline (reference sequence). Germline trimming cut 5 bases from V and 6 bases from J; bases unmatched to any gene: 24. CDR3 amino acids: CASSTQTIGDRLHLGEQYF. The CDR3 DNA reads TGTGCCAGCAGTACACAAACTATAGGGGACAGGCTTCATCTGGGCGAGCAGTACTTC.

This clone has just one count. The V gene is TRBV6-1, the J gene TRBJ1-5; D remains unclear. The CDR3 is 14 residues long. Germline-derived CDR1 and CDR2 are MNHNS and SASEGT. With 0 bases removed from V and 0 bases from J, the gap between germline ends came to 3 bases. CDR3 loop: CASSEARSNQPQHF. CDR3 in DNA: TGTGCCAGCAGTGAAGCGCGTAGCAATCAGCCCCAGCATTTT.

The genes are TRBV15 and TRBJ2-7, with 7 positions matching TRBD2. Germline trimming cut 6 bases from V and 1 base from J; bases unmatched to any gene: 3. The germline V gene has CDR1 LNHNV and CDR2 YYDKDF (reference sequence). There are 13 residues in the CDR3. Here the CDR3 reads CATRLAVSYEQYF. For the CDR3, the DNA is TGTGCCACCAGGCTAGCGGTATCCTACGAGCAGTACTTC.

V is TRBV4-3 and J is TRBJ2-1, with D perhaps TRBD1 (5 bases). Per germline, CDR1 LGHNA and CDR2 YSLEER. The CDR3 contains 16 residues. The V end lost 1 base, the J end lost 7 bases, and 17 bases lay between the germline ends. Here the CDR3 DNA reads TGCGCCAGCAGCCAAGGATCGGGCCAGGGAAGGAATGAGCAGTTCTTC. This encodes CASSQGSGQGRNEQFF.

The chain combines TRBV6-1 with TRBJ2-1; 7 nucleotides line up with TRBD2. CDR1 MNHNS and CDR2 SASEGT come from the germline V gene. V dropped 4 bases and J dropped 1; count of bases not matched to a gene: 1. CDR3 length equals 14 residues. CDR3 DNA: TGTGCCAGCAGTGCTAGCGGTTCCTACAATGAGCAGTTCTTC. Translation: CASSASGSYNEQFF.

V and J are TRBV5-4 and TRBJ2-5; 7 nucleotides agree with TRBD2. The length of the CDR3 is 14 residues. Unmatched junction bases numbered 8, after V lost 4 bases and J lost 5 bases. CDR1 is SGHNT, CDR2 YYREEE, per germline (reference sequence). The DNA for the CDR3 is TGTGCCAGCAGCGTACAGACTAGCCGGGAGACCCAGTACTTC. This translates into CASSVQTSRETQYF. The complete variable domain, with remaining parts taken from reference TRBV5-4 and TRBJ2-5, reads ETGVTQSPTHLIKTRGQQVTLRCSSQSGHNTVSWYQQALGQGPQFIFQYYREEENGRGNFPPRFSGLQFPNYSSELNVNALELDDSALYLCASSVQTSRETQYFGPGTRLLVL.

The chain uses TRBV18 and TRBJ2-7; D remains ambiguous. V was shortened by 3 bases and J by 5 bases, with 11 bases between the two germline ends. The CDR3 runs 13 residues. Per germline, CDR1 KGHSH and CDR2 LQKENI. CDR3 coding DNA: TGTGCCAGCTCACCCCAGGATGGGGACGAGCAGTACTTC. This gives the protein CASSPQDGDEQYF.

The rearrangement joins TRBV5-1 to TRBJ2-2; D unclear. V was trimmed by 4 bases and J by 0 bases, leaving 13 bases between them. This CDR3 has 16 residues. Germline V CDR1 and CDR2: SGHRS, YFSETQ. The CDR3 spells CASSQWTDSNTGELFF. Written as DNA, the CDR3 is TGCGCCAGCAGCCAGTGGACGGATTCGAACACCGGGGAGCTGTTTTTT.

This chain uses TRBV4-1 with TRBJ2-5; TRBD2 matches 8 bases. The CDR3 length is 15 residues. The J segment lost 4 bases and the V segment lost 3 bases, leaving 7 bases of the junction unmatched. Germline CDR1 reads MGHRA; CDR2 reads YSYEKL. This CDR3 is CASSHPGRGGETQYF. The CDR3 bases are TGCGCCAGCAGCCATCCGGGCCGGGGGGGAGAGACCCAGTACTTC.

This chain connects TRBV6-5 to TRBJ2-7; tentatively, D is TRBD1 (5 bases). The CDR3 sequence is 13 residues long. V was shortened by 4 bases and J by 1 base, with 8 bases between the two germline ends. The germline CDR1 and CDR2 sequences are MNHEY and SVGAGI. CDR3 amino acids: CASSSDSSYEQYF. CDR3 DNA: TGTGCCAGCAGTTCCGACAGTTCCTACGAGCAGTACTTC.

This sequence joins TRBV27 and TRBJ1-2; D remains ambiguous. The V gene lost 2 bases and the J gene lost 0 bases, with 16 bases spanning the gap. This CDR3 contains 17 residues. Per the germline V gene, CDR1 is MNHEY and CDR2 is SMNVEV (reference sequence). Here the CDR3 reads CASSLLASQRSNYGYTF. The CDR3 DNA is TGTGCCAGCAGTTTACTCGCGTCCCAGCGTTCTAACTATGGCTACACCTTC.

Only a few counts were recorded for this clone. The chain links TRBV4-1 to TRBJ2-3, with a possible D match to TRBD2 (6 bases). V lost 5 bases and J 2 bases, leaving 26 bases between the germline ends. CDR1 and CDR2 from the germline V gene are MGHRA and YSYEKL. This CDR3 spans 19 amino acids. The CDR3 reads CASSTPSGREKPYTDTQYF. Written as DNA, the CDR3 is TGCGCCAGCAGCACTCCCTCGGGACGGGAGAAACCTTACACAGATACGCAGTATTTT.

This clone was recorded only once. This chain joins TRBV9 and TRBJ2-2, with 14 bases lining up with TRBD2. Unmatched junction bases numbered 13, after V lost 0 bases and J lost 6 bases. This CDR3 has 20 amino acids. Germline values: CDR1 SGDLS, CDR2 YYNGEE. The CDR3 sequence: CASSVVVGTSGRGNAGELFF. DNA of the CDR3: TGTGCCAGCAGCGTAGTTGTGGGGACTAGCGGGAGAGGAAACGCCGGGGAGCTGTTTTTT.

This clone was detected only a few times. This chain joins TRBV11-2 and TRBJ2-2; D gene uncertain. V lost 1 base and J 3 bases, leaving 3 bases between the germline ends. The length of the CDR3 is 13 residues. Germline V gives CDR1 SGHAT, CDR2 FQNNGV. This CDR3 is CASSLVDTGELFF. CDR3 in DNA: TGTGCCAGCAGCTTAGTGGACACCGGGGAGCTGTTTTTT.

This chain links TRBV18 with TRBJ2-7; D tentatively fits TRBD1 or TRBD2 (5 bases each). This CDR3 spans 14 amino acids. CDR1 is KGHSH, CDR2 LQKENI, per germline. Trimming took 3 bases from V and 3 from J, leaving 12 bases between them. The CDR3 spells CASSPGVDLYEQYF. The CDR3 DNA reads TGTGCCAGCTCACCGGGGGTGGACCTCTACGAGCAGTACTTC.

In its sample, this clone was seen once. This chain joins TRBV5-8 and TRBJ1-5; perhaps TRBD1 as D (5 bases). CDR1 is SGHTS, CDR2 YDEGEE, per germline. The V end lost 4 bases, the J end lost 8 bases, and 22 bases lay between the germline ends. The CDR3 length is 16 residues. CDR3 residues: CASSGRQGTPLEPQHF. In DNA, the CDR3 is TGTGCCAGCAGCGGACGGCAGGGCACACCATTGGAGCCCCAGCATTTT.

This chain connects TRBV2 to TRBJ1-4; tentatively, D is TRBD1 (5 bases). The germline V gene has CDR1 SNHLY and CDR2 FYNNEI. Trimming took 3 bases from V and 7 from J, leaving 12 bases between them. The CDR3 has 14 residues. This CDR3 is CASSDQGRGEKLFF. DNA for the CDR3: TGTGCCAGCAGTGATCAGGGTAGGGGTGAAAAACTGTTTTTT.

This chain links TRBV28 with TRBJ2-7; maybe TRBD1 (5 bases). The CDR3 length is 14 residues. V was clipped by 6 bases and J by 0 bases, with 12 bases between them. Germline V lookup: CDR1 MDHEN, CDR2 SYDVKM. In DNA form, the CDR3 reads TGTGCCAGCAGCGCCCCAGGGATCTCCTACGAGCAGTACTTC. Translating gives CASSAPGISYEQYF.

This rearrangement joins TRBV28 to TRBJ1-5; D is perhaps TRBD1 (6 bases). The germline V gene has CDR1 MDHEN and CDR2 SYDVKM. This CDR3 is built from 15 residues. V was clipped by 5 bases and J by 3 bases, with 14 bases between them. The CDR3 spells CASSPGQIPNQPQHF. As DNA, the CDR3 is TGTGCCAGCAGTCCCGGACAGATCCCCAATCAGCCCCAGCATTTT.

The V gene is TRBV15, the J gene TRBJ2-5; 8 bases align to TRBD2. CDR1 is LNHNV, CDR2 YYDKDF, per germline (reference sequence). The CDR3 sequence is 16 residues long. J gave up 9 bases and V 1 base, and 13 bases lay outside the gene matches. Written as DNA, the CDR3 is TGTGCCACCAGCAGAGCGATGAACAGCGCCGGGGGGGCCCAGTACTTC. As protein: CATSRAMNSAGGAQYF.

This clone was recorded once. The genes are TRBV5-1 and TRBJ1-2, with TRBD1 as a possible D gene (5 bases). This CDR3 is built from 14 residues. Trimming cost V 5 bases and J 2 bases, with 13 bases left between them. Germline V gene sequence: CDR1 SGHRS, CDR2 YFSETQ. Written as DNA, the CDR3 is TGCGCCAGCAGAACGGGGGAGCTGAACTATGGCTACACCTTC. It specifies CASRTGELNYGYTF.